These 28 T cell receptor beta chains originate from one sample sequenced in a study of cytomegalovirus exposure and HLA in healthy donors. Primers: 60 Vbeta forward and 13 Jbeta reverse. The table came from immunoSEQ multiplex PCR; TCRdb's copy has only in-frame clones and leaves some out. The sample lists over 50,000 clones, 70% to 80% seen once, with 45% to 60% in the top ten. Sequences were obtained from PBMCs. The receptors come from a man aged 50 to 59 in good health and CMV-seropositive.

This chain links TRBV6-1 with TRBJ2-5; 9 bases fit TRBD1. V lost 2 bases, J lost 4 bases, and 5 bases stayed unmatched. This CDR3 region has 15 residues. Germline V CDR1 and CDR2: MNHNS, SASEGT. The CDR3 sequence is CASSESGTGRETQYF. CDR3 nucleotides: TGTGCCAGCAGTGAAAGTGGGACAGGGAGAGAGACCCAGTACTTC.

The chain uses TRBV21-1 and TRBJ2-5; the D call TRBD2 from the table was never checked on the DNA. TRBV21-1 is a pseudogene locus. CDR3 length: 15 residues. As DNA, the CDR3 is TGTGCCAGCAGCAAAGAAAACGTTGGAGGGGAGACCCAGTACTTC. Translated, it gives CASSKENVGGETQYF.

The chain employs TRBV4-2 and TRBJ2-1; the match to TRBD2 covers 8 bases. Germline lookup yields CDR1 LGHNA and CDR2 YNFKEQ. With 0 bases clipped from V and 8 bases from J, the junction kept 9 bases outside the gene matches. This CDR3 has 16 residues. CDR3 sequence reads: CASSQDNGLAGDEQFF. The CDR3, as DNA: TGTGCCAGCAGCCAAGATAACGGACTAGCAGGGGATGAGCAGTTCTTC.

The V gene is TRBV6-1, the J gene TRBJ1-1; possible D gene TRBD1, 5 bases. Trimming cost V 4 bases and J 5 bases, with 14 bases left between them. This CDR3 is 14 amino acids long. Germline V gene lookup returns CDR1 MNHNS and CDR2 SASEGT. CDR3 nucleotides: TGTGCCAGCAGTGCCGGCCTTGGGGGGACTGAAGCTTTCTTT. Translating it yields CASSAGLGGTEAFF.

This chain uses TRBV27 with TRBJ1-1, with 8 nucleotides matching TRBD1. This CDR3 is 17 amino acids long. Germline V gives CDR1 MNHEY, CDR2 SMNVEV (reference sequence). J lost 3 bases, V lost 5 bases, and 14 bases had no gene match. Written as DNA, the CDR3 is TGTGCCAGCAGTCCTGACGGGTGGGCAGGGGGCTACACTGAAGCTTTCTTT. Amino acid sequence: CASSPDGWAGGYTEAFF.

The chain carries TRBV19 and TRBJ1-2, with 10 bases that match TRBD1. V dropped 5 bases and J dropped 3; count of bases not matched to a gene: 6. Germline V CDR1 and CDR2: LNHDA, SQIVND (reference sequence). The CDR3 extends over 15 amino acids. CDR3 sequence: CASSSRTGGDYGYTF. The CDR3 nucleotides read TGTGCCAGTAGTTCTCGGACAGGGGGTGACTATGGCTACACCTTC.

The rearrangement uses TRBV28 and TRBJ2-5; 8 nucleotides match TRBD2. This CDR3 has 15 amino acids. Losses at the gene ends were 4 bases for V and 2 bases for J; bases not matched to a gene: 6. Germline CDR1 is MDHEN and CDR2 is SYDVKM. CDR3 bases: TGTGCCAGCAGTTATCGGCAGCGGGGGCAAGAGACCCAGTACTTC. Translated: CASSYRQRGQETQYF.

The chain recombines TRBV2 with TRBJ2-5, with 9 bases matching TRBD2. The CDR3 runs 16 residues. The V segment lost 6 bases and the J segment 5 bases; nucleotides outside the gene matches: 13. Germline V gives CDR1 SNHLY, CDR2 FYNNEI. The CDR3 nucleotides are TGTGCCAGCAGGGAGGAAATAGCGGGAGAAGGCGAGACCCAGTACTTC. Translated, it gives CASREEIAGEGETQYF.

The rearrangement joins TRBV27 to TRBJ2-5; 10 bases agree with TRBD1. The CDR3 length is 14 residues. Germline CDR1 MNHEY, CDR2 SMNVEV (reference sequence). The V segment lost 6 bases and the J segment 4 bases; nucleotides outside the gene matches: 5. The CDR3 spells CASRRGQGRETQYF. The CDR3 DNA sequence: TGTGCCAGCAGGAGGGGACAGGGGAGAGAGACCCAGTACTTC.

Only a few counts were recorded for this clone. The chain employs TRBV30 and TRBJ1-5; D might be TRBD1 (6 bases). CDR3 length: 13 residues. Trimming shortened V by 3 bases and J by 9 bases, and 15 bases separated the two germline ends. Germline V CDR1 and CDR2: GTSNPN, SVGIG (reference sequence). The CDR3: CAWSGRGGSPQHF. The CDR3 bases are TGTGCCTGGAGCGGGCGAGGGGGATCGCCCCAGCATTTT.

This clone was seen only a few times. The chain recombines TRBV6-5 with TRBJ2-1, with 8 bases aligning to TRBD2. This CDR3 is 14 amino acids long. With 8 bases clipped from V and 5 bases from J, the junction kept 8 bases outside the gene matches. Germline-derived CDR1 and CDR2 are MNHEY and SVGAGI. Written as DNA, the CDR3 is TGTGCCAGCTCCGAGGGGGGACTAGACAATGAGCAGTTCTTC. Translation gives CASSEGGLDNEQFF.

This clone appeared once. The chain joins TRBV19 to TRBJ2-5; 8 positions agree with TRBD1. With V trimmed by 4 bases and J by 4 bases, 5 bases remained unmatched. This CDR3 comprises 14 residues. CDR1 is LNHDA, CDR2 SQIVND, per germline (reference sequence). CDR3 bases: TGTGCCAGTAGTAGTGCAGGGGGCATAGAGACCCAGTACTTC. This codes for CASSSAGGIETQYF.

This clone was detected only a few times. The J gene is TRBJ2-7, the V gene TRBV6-1, with 7 bases matching TRBD2. V shed 7 bases, J shed 6 bases, and the junction held 15 bases outside the gene matches. The CDR3 is 15 amino acids. Per the germline V gene, CDR1 is MNHNS and CDR2 is SASEGT. The CDR3 DNA sequence: TGTGCCAGCACCGAATGGGGGGGGGATCTTGTCGAGCAGTACTTC. Encoded protein: CASTEWGGDLVEQYF.

This chain joins TRBV28 and TRBJ1-4, with 7 positions matching TRBD1. This CDR3 has 13 residues. Germline V gene data show CDR1 as MDHEN and CDR2 as SYDVKM. After removal of 5 bases from V and 7 bases from J, the junction contained 4 bases not matched to a gene. The CDR3 nucleotides read TGTGCCAGCAGTGGAGACAGGGTTGAAAAACTGTTTTTT. This codes for CASSGDRVEKLFF. Full variable domain (outside the CDR3, taken from reference TRBV28 and TRBJ1-4): DVKVTQSSRYLVKRTGEKVFLECVQDMDHENMFWYRQDPGLGLRLIYFSYDVKMKEKGDIPEGYSVSREKKERFSLILESASTNQTSMYLCASSGDRVEKLFFGSGTQLSVL.

CDR3 in DNA: TGCGCCAGCAGAGGGACTTCTACCGGGGAGCTGTTTTTT. The encoded protein is CASRGTSTGELFF. The chain is built from TRBV10-1 and TRBJ2-2, with D perhaps matching TRBD2 (6 bases). The CDR3 covers 13 residues. Germline V gene sequence: CDR1 WNHNN, CDR2 SYGVQD (reference sequence). The V gene lost 6 bases and the J gene lost 5 bases, with 10 bases spanning the gap.

The J gene is TRBJ1-2, the V gene TRBV6-5, with TRBD1 matching over 8 bases. There are 14 residues in the CDR3. The ends lost 5 bases at V and 2 bases at J; junction bases unmatched: 4. Germline CDR1 MNHEY, CDR2 SVGAGI. CDR3 nucleotide sequence: TGTGCCAGCAGTACACGACAGGGGAACTATGGCTACACCTTC. Its protein product is CASSTRQGNYGYTF.

V gene TRBV6-5 combines with J gene TRBJ2-7; 11 bases agree with TRBD2. Looked up from germline, CDR1 is MNHEY and CDR2 is SVGAGI. J was trimmed by 7 bases and V by 8 bases; bases with no gene match: 10. The CDR3 covers 14 residues. The CDR3 spells CASSNSGGAGEQYF. The CDR3 DNA follows: TGTGCCAGCTCGAATAGCGGGGGGGCAGGAGAGCAGTACTTC.

The genes are TRBV2 and TRBJ2-2, with TRBD2 as a possible D gene (6 bases). Trimming removed 6 bases at V and 6 bases at J, with 14 bases between. Germline-derived CDR1 and CDR2 are SNHLY and FYNNEI. The CDR3 runs to 14 residues. The CDR3 bases are TGTGCCAGCAGGACTAGTCATGTGGCCGGGGAGCTGTTTTTT. Translation: CASRTSHVAGELFF.

The genes are TRBV9 and TRBJ2-3; TRBD2 matches 8 bases. V was pared by 2 bases and J by 1 base, with 3 bases of the junction left unmatched. The germline V gene has CDR1 SGDLS and CDR2 YYNGEE. The CDR3 has 15 residues. CDR3 nucleotide sequence: TGTGCCAGCAGCGTCTTGACTAGCGGCACAGATACGCAGTATTTT. Translating it yields CASSVLTSGTDTQYF.

The chain recombines TRBV7-9 with TRBJ2-7; D ambiguous. V was cut by 0 bases and J by 0 bases, with 3 bases left in between. Germline V gene sequence: CDR1 SEHNR, CDR2 FQNEAQ (reference sequence). This CDR3 region has 13 residues. In DNA, the CDR3 is TGTGCCAGCAGCTTAGCCTCCTCCTACGAGCAGTACTTC. Translated: CASSLASSYEQYF.

This chain joins TRBV6-1 and TRBJ2-7; D call uncertain. Germline V gives CDR1 MNHNS, CDR2 SASEGT. The germline V and J ends were trimmed by 0 bases and 3 bases, with 6 bases remaining between them. The CDR3 is 13 residues long. CDR3 nucleotide sequence: TGTGCCAGCAGTGAAGCGAACTTCTACGAGCAGTACTTC. It yields the protein CASSEANFYEQYF.

V and J are TRBV14 and TRBJ2-3; D gene ambiguous. Germline loops: CDR1 SGHDN, CDR2 FVKESK. The CDR3 has 13 residues. Deletions cut 0 bases from V and 2 bases from J, with 3 bases between. CDR3 DNA sequence: TGTGCCAGCAGCCAAGACTTCACAGATACGCAGTATTTT. Translation: CASSQDFTDTQYF.

The chain recombines TRBV5-5 with TRBJ2-7; D may be TRBD2 (5 bases). Germline V CDR1 and CDR2: SGHKS, YYEKEE (reference sequence). The CDR3 length is 16 residues. The V end was cut by 0 bases, the J end by 0 bases, with 13 bases between. CDR3 protein: CASSLEETGSSYEQYF. The CDR3, as DNA: TGTGCCAGCAGCTTGGAGGAGACGGGGAGCTCCTACGAGCAGTACTTC.

J is TRBJ2-7 and V is TRBV4-1, with D perhaps TRBD2 (6 bases). The V and J ends lost 1 base and 6 bases respectively, with 19 bases between them. The CDR3 is 16 residues long. In germline, CDR1 is MGHRA, CDR2 YSYEKL. CDR3 protein: CASSQVFAGRSGEQYF. The CDR3 region has the DNA TGCGCCAGCAGCCAAGTATTTGCGGGACGCAGTGGCGAGCAGTACTTC.

The chain combines TRBV11-2 with TRBJ1-2; 9 nucleotides align to TRBD1. CDR3 size: 15 residues. Germline V lookup: CDR1 SGHAT, CDR2 FQNNGV. Trimming at V came to 5 bases and at J to 5 bases, leaving 9 bases not matched to a gene. Written as DNA, the CDR3 is TGTGCCAGCAGCCCGACCGGGACAGGGCTTTATGGCTACACCTTC. This translates into CASSPTGTGLYGYTF.

The table lists this clone with a count of one. V gene TRBV2 combines with J gene TRBJ2-3; a weak D match, TRBD2 (6 bases). The CDR3 runs 16 residues. Trimming cost V 3 bases and J 6 bases, with 19 bases left between them. Germline V gene sequence: CDR1 SNHLY, CDR2 FYNNEI. Here the CDR3 reads CASSEDSGRTRDTQYF. DNA for the CDR3: TGTGCCAGCAGTGAGGATAGCGGAAGAACCCGGGATACGCAGTATTTT.

The chain carries TRBV5-3 and TRBJ1-6, with TRBD1 matching over 9 bases. TRBV5-3 is treated as an ORF (open reading frame) with a function not yet certain. This CDR3 has 14 residues. Losses at the gene ends were 5 bases for V and 7 bases for J; bases not matched to a gene: 4. The CDR3 sequence is CARSWTGVNSPLHF. The CDR3 DNA reads as TGTGCCAGAAGTTGGACAGGGGTGAATTCACCCCTCCACTTT.

This rearrangement joins TRBV5-1 to TRBJ2-3, with TRBD1 matching 7 bases. The length of the CDR3 is 15 residues. V trimming: 4 bases; J trimming: 2 bases; junction bases outside the gene matches: 7. In germline, CDR1 is SGHRS, CDR2 YFSETQ. CDR3 sequence (DNA): TGCGCCAGCAGCGGGCAGGGGGTTCCCACAGATACGCAGTATTTT. Translation gives CASSGQGVPTDTQYF.